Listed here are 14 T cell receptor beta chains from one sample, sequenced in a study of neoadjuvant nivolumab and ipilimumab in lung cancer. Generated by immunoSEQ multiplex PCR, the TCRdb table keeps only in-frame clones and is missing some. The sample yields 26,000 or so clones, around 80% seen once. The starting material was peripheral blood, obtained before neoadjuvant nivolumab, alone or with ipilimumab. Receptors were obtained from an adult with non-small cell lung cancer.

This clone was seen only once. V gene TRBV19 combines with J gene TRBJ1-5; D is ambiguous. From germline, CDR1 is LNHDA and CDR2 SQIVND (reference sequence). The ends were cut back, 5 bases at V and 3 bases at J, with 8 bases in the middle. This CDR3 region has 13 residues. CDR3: CASSRADNQPQHF. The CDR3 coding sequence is TGTGCCAGTAGTCGGGCAGACAATCAGCCCCAGCATTTT.

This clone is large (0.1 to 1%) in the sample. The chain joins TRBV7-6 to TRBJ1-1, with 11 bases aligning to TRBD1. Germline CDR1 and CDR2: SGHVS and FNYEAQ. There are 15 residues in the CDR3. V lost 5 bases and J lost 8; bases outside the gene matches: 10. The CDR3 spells CASSRRTGGLAEAFF. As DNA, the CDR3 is TGTGCCAGCAGCCGTCGGACAGGGGGCTTAGCAGAAGCTTTCTTT.

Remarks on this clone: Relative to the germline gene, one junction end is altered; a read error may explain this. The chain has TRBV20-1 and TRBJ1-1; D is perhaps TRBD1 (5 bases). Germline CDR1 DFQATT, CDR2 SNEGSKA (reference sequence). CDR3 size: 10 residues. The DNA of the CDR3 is TGCAGCGCTAGACAGCGTGAAGCTTTCTTT. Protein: CSARQREAFF.

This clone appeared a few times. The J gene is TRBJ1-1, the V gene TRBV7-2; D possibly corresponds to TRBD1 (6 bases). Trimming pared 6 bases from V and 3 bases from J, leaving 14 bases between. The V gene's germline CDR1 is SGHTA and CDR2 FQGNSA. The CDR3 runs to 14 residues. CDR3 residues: CASSDWGPDTEAFF. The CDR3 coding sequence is TGTGCCAGCAGTGATTGGGGGCCTGACACTGAAGCTTTCTTT. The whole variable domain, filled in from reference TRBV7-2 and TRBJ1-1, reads GAGVSQSPSNKVTEKGKDVELRCDPISGHTALYWYRQSLGQGLEFLIYFQGNSAPDKSGLPSDRFSAERTGGSVSTLTIQRTQQEDSAVYLCASSDWGPDTEAFFGQGTRLTVV.

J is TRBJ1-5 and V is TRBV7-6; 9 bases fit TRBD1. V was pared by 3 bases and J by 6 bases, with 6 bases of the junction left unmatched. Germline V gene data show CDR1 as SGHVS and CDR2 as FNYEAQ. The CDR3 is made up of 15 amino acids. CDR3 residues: CASSLGQGGGQPQHF. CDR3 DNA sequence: TGTGCCAGCAGCTTGGGACAGGGAGGGGGTCAGCCCCAGCATTTT.

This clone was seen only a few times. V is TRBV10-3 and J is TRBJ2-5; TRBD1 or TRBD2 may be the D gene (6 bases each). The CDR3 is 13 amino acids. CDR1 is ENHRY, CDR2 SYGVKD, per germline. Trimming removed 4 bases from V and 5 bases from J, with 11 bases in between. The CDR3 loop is CAISGQEGETQYF. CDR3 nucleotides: TGTGCCATCAGTGGACAGGAGGGTGAGACCCAGTACTTC.

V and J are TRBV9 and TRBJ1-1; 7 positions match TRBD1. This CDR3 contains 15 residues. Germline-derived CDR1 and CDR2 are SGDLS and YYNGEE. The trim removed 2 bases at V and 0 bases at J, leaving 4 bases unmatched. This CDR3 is CASSVQGGVNTEAFF. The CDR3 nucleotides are TGTGCCAGCAGCGTTCAGGGGGGGGTGAACACTGAAGCTTTCTTT.

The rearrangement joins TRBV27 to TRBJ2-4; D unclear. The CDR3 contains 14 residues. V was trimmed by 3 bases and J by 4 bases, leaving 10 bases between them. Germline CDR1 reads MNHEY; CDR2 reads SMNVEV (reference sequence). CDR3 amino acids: CASSFATEKNIQYF. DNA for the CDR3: TGTGCCAGCAGTTTCGCCACTGAAAAAAACATTCAGTACTTC.

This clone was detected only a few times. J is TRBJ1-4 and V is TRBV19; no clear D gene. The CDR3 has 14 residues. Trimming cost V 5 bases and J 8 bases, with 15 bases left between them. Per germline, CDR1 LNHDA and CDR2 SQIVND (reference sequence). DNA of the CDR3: TGTGCCAGTAGTCCCAGTTGGGGTGGCGAAAAACTGTTTTTT. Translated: CASSPSWGGEKLFF.

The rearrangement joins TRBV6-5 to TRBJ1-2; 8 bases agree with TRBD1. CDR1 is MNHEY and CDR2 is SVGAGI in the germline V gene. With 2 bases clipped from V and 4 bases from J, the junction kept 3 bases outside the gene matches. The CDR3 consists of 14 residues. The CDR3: CASSYGQGFYGYTF. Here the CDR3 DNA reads TGTGCCAGCAGTTACGGACAGGGATTCTATGGCTACACCTTC.

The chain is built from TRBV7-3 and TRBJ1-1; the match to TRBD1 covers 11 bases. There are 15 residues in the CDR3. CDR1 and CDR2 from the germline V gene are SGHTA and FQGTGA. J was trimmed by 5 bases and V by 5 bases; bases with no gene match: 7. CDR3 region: CASSKGTGGRTEAFF. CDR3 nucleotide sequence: TGTGCCAGCAGCAAAGGGACAGGGGGAAGGACTGAAGCTTTCTTT.

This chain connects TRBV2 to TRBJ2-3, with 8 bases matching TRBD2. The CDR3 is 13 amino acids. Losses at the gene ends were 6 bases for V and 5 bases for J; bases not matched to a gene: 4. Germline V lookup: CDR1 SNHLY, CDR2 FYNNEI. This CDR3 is CASSGLAVDTQYF. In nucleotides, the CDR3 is TGTGCCAGCAGCGGACTAGCTGTAGATACGCAGTATTTT.

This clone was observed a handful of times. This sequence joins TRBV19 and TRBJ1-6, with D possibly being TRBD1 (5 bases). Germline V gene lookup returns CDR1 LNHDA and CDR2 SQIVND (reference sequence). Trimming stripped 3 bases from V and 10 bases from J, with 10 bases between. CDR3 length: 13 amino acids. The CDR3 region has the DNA TGTGCCAGTAGTATCTCCAGGGCCTCACCCCTCCACTTT. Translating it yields CASSISRASPLHF.

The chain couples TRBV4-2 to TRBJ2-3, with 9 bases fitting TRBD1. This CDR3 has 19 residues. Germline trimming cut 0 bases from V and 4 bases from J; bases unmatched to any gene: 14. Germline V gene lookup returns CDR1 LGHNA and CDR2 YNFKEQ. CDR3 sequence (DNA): TGTGCCAGCAGCCAAGAAGTGGACAGGGGACGCAAGGAGTCAGATACGCAGTATTTT. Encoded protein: CASSQEVDRGRKESDTQYF.